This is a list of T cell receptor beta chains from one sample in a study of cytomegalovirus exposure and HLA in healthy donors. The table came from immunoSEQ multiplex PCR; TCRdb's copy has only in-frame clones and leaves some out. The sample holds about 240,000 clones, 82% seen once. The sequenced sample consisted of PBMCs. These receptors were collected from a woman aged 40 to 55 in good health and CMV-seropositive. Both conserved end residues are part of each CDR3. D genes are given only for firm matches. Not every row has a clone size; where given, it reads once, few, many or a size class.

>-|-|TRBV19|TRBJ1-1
TGTGCCACCACGCCACTCGCCCAGGTGATGAACACTGAAGCTTTCTTT
CATTPLAQVMNTEAFF
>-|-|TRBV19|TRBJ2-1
TGTGCCAGTAGTATTTTAGCGGACTACAATGAGCAGTTCTTC
CASSILADYNEQFF
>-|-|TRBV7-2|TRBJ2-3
TGTGCCAGCAGCTCTCCAGGTACGCAGTATTTT
CASSSPGTQYF
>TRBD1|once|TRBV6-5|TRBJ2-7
TGTGCCAGCTCCTCAGGGGGCGCAGGGACCTTTGGGGCCTACTTC
CASSSGGAGTFGAYF
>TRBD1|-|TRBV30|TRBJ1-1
TGTGCCTGGAATAGACAGGGAGGAACCGCTTTCTTT
CAWNRQGGTAFF
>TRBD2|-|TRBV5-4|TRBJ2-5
TGTGCCAGCAGCTTGGTATCTAGCGGGAAAGAGACCCAGTACTTC
CASSLVSSGKETQYF
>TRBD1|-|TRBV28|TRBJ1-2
TGTGCCAGCAGTTTAGTACAGGGGGCGGATGGCTACACCTTC
CASSLVQGADGYTF
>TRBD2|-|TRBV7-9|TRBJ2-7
TGTGCCAGCAGCTTCGGACTAGTTGGCGACGAGCAGTACTTC
CASSFGLVGDEQYF
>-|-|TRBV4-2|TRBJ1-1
TGTGCCAGCAGCCAAGATAGAGGCTTTCCTATGAACACTGAAGCTTTCTTT
CASSQDRGFPMNTEAFF
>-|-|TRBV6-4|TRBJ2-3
TGTGCCAGCACCCCCGACAGAAGCGCAGATACGCAGTATTTT
CASTPDRSADTQYF
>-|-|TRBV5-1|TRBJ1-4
TGCGCCAGCAGCGTCCAGGGAATTAATGAAAAACTGTTTTTT
CASSVQGINEKLFF
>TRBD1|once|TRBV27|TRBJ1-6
TGTGCCAGCACACCCGGGACAGGGAGAGATTCACCCCTCCACTTT
CASTPGTGRDSPLHF
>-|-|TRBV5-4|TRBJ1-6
TGTGCCAGCAGCTCCCTGGGAGGTTCACCCCTCCACTTT
CASSSLGGSPLHF
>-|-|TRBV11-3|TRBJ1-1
TGTGCCAGCAGCCCGTATTCGGAGGATACTGAAGCTTTCTTT
CASSPYSEDTEAFF
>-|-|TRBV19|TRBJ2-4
TGTGCCAGTAGTATTTCGCGGGGAAGTTCCAACTCAGCCAAAAACATTCAGTACTTC
CASSISRGSSNSAKNIQYF
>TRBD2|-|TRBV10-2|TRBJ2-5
TGCGCCAGCAGTGAACTAGCGGGGTGGGAGACCCAGTACTTC
CASSELAGWETQYF
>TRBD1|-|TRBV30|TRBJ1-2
TGTGCCTGGAGTGATCTGGGACAGGGTGAAGATGGCTACACCTTC
CAWSDLGQGEDGYTF
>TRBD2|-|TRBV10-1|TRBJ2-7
TGCGCCAGCAGTGATGGTAGCGGGAGGCGCGAGCAGTACTTC
CASSDGSGRREQYF
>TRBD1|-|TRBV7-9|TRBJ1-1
TGTTCCAGCAGCATATACAGGGGAACGAACACTGAAGCTTTCTTT
CSSSIYRGTNTEAFF
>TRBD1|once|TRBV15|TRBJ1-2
TGTGCCACCAGCAGAGATGGGACAGGCAACACCTTC
CATSRDGTGNTF
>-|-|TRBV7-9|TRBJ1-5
TGTGCCAGCAGCCCCGGGGGGTGGGGACAGCCCCAGCATTTT
CASSPGGWGQPQHF
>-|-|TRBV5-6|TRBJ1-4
TGTGCCAGCAGCTTGGCCGGAGGGGAAAAACTGTTTTTT
CASSLAGGEKLFF
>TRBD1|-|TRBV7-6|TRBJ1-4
TGTGCCAGCAGCTTAGCGCGGCAGGGGGATGAAAAACTGTTTTTT
CASSLARQGDEKLFF
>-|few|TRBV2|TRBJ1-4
TGTGCCAGCAGTGAAGGTTCAGGGCCGGGAAAACTGTTTTTT
CASSEGSGPGKLFF
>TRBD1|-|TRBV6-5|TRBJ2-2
TGTGCCATCCGACGGACAGGGAACACCGGGGAGCTGTTTTTT
CAIRRTGNTGELFF
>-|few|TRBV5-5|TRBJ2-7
TGTGCCAGCAGCTTCCGGGACAACGGTCGGCACGAGCAGTACTTC
CASSFRDNGRHEQYF
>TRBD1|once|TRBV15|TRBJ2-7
TGTGCCACCAGCAGAGAAACTGGGACAGGGAGTCCCTACGAGCAGTACTTC
CATSRETGTGSPYEQYF
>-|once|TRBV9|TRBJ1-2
TGTGCCAGCAGCCCCGGGGATAGTTATGGCTACACCTTC
CASSPGDSYGYTF